This T cell receptor (beta chain) is from a study of tumor-infiltrating lymphocytes in localized non-small cell lung cancer. Findings and caveats of the study: Only some patients had TCR sequencing, depending on available tissue.

Looked up from germline, CDR1 is SGHRS and CDR2 is YFSETQ. This CDR3 is built from 16 residues. With 1 base removed from V and 0 bases from J, the gap between germline ends came to 11 bases. In this sample, this clone turned up a few times. Its antigen remains unidentified. Clones were read by immunoSEQ multiplex PCR, and TCRdb kept only the in-frame ones, dropping some. The sample lists around 25,000 clones; around 67% were seen once. The sequencing input was lung tumor tissue. The receptor was derived from a human donor with non-small cell lung cancer. V and J are TRBV5-1 and TRBJ2-1; D is uncertain. Here the CDR3 reads CASSLKQPSSYNEQFF. CDR3 sequence (DNA): TGCGCCAGCAGCTTGAAACAACCGAGCTCCTACAATGAGCAGTTCTTC.